Following are 6 T cell receptor beta chains from one sample sequenced in a study of blood T cell repertoires in COVID-19 (dated by TCRdb to about 2020). The library was made by the immunoSEQ multiplex PCR assay. TCRdb took over this immuneACCESS table, retaining in-frame rearrangements with V and J assigned. Such tables are incomplete; in checked studies, under half of the missing clones stem from an unresolved V gene, and the remainder is unexplained. The sample table records 55,000 to 65,000 clones; roughly 88% of these occur just once. The ten largest clonotypes hold 4.8% of the sample. What was sequenced was peripheral blood. The receptors originated from a man in his 60s with acute or convalescent COVID-19.

This chain connects TRBV24-1 to TRBJ2-1; maybe TRBD2 (6 bases). V lost 3 bases, J lost 0 bases, and 11 bases lay in between. The CDR3 covers 16 residues. CDR1 and CDR2 (germline): KGHDR, SFDVKD. As DNA, the CDR3 is TGTGCCACCAGTGATCCGCTGACTAGCTCCTACAATGAGCAGTTCTTC. Its translation is CATSDPLTSSYNEQFF.

V gene TRBV6-1 combines with J gene TRBJ2-1, with 9 bases matching TRBD2. Germline V CDR1 and CDR2: MNHNS, SASEGT. V shed 2 bases and J 2 bases; nucleotides not matched to a gene: 4. The CDR3 consists of 16 residues. The CDR3 region has the DNA TGTGCCAGCAGTGAACCACGCGGGAGGGCCTACAATGAGCAGTTCTTC. Its translation: CASSEPRGRAYNEQFF.

This clone was detected once. CDR3 loop: CASSLSRDQPQHF. CDR3 coding DNA: TGTGCCAGCAGTTTGTCTCGCGATCAGCCCCAGCATTTT. V is TRBV28 and J is TRBJ1-5; D not certain. CDR3 length: 13 amino acids. Germline V CDR1 and CDR2: MDHEN, SYDVKM. Trimming pared 3 bases from V and 5 bases from J, leaving 8 bases between.

This rearrangement joins TRBV7-2 to TRBJ2-3; D gene unclear. Germline lookup yields CDR1 SGHTA and CDR2 FQGNSA. V was cut by 0 bases and J by 3 bases, with 4 bases left in between. The CDR3 has 13 residues. The CDR3 sequence: CASSLARTDTQYF. The CDR3, as DNA: TGTGCCAGCAGCTTAGCGAGAACAGATACGCAGTATTTT.

The J gene is TRBJ1-3, the V gene TRBV21-1; the table's D call of TRBD1 was not tested on the DNA. TRBV21-1 is a documented pseudogene. The CDR3 covers 19 residues. The DNA for the CDR3 is TGTGCCAGCAGCAAAAGGAGACAGTCGACGTTTCTCTCTGGAAACACCATATATTTT. Translated, it gives CASSKRRQSTFLSGNTIYF.

This chain connects TRBV28 to TRBJ1-5; possibly TRBD1 for D (5 bases). The V end was cut by 2 bases, the J end by 2 bases, with 13 bases between. The CDR3 extends over 16 amino acids. Germline CDR1 is MDHEN and CDR2 is SYDVKM. Written as DNA, the CDR3 is TGTGCCAGCAGTTTACCCACGGGGGGGGGCAATCAGCCCCAGCATTTT. It specifies CASSLPTGGGNQPQHF.